The present T cell receptor beta chain was sequenced within a study of OX40 agonist ivuxolimab in advanced cancers. About the research overall: Patient treatment consisted of intravenous ivuxolimab administration every 2 weeks at 0.01 to 10 mg/kg. Those treated in dose escalation had hepatocellular carcinoma, melanoma, renal cell cancer or head and neck cancer. General observations from the study: Also showing low normalized T-cell clonal expansion were some of the nonresponders. Fewer expanded clones were found on average in CD4+ than in CD8+ T cells.

As concerns this clone: The antigen remains unidentified.

Libraries were prepared by immunoSEQ multiplex PCR; TCRdb keeps only in-frame clonotypes and omits some of them. The sample yields approximately 92,000 clones, approximately 95% seen once. This CDR3 is 16 amino acids long. Looked up from germline, CDR1 is SGHRS and CDR2 is YFSETQ. V lost 3 bases to trimming and J lost 0 bases; unmatched junction nucleotides: 6. This TCR came from an adult with an advanced solid tumor such as melanoma, head and neck, liver or kidney cancer. The chain has TRBV5-1 and TRBJ2-1; the match to TRBD1 covers 7 bases. The sample here was CD4+ or CD8+ T cells sorted from blood, taken in a trial of the OX40 agonist ivuxolimab. CDR3 coding DNA: TGCGCCAGCAGCTGGACAGGCGATAGCTCCTACAATGAGCAGTTCTTC. Protein: CASSWTGDSSYNEQFF.